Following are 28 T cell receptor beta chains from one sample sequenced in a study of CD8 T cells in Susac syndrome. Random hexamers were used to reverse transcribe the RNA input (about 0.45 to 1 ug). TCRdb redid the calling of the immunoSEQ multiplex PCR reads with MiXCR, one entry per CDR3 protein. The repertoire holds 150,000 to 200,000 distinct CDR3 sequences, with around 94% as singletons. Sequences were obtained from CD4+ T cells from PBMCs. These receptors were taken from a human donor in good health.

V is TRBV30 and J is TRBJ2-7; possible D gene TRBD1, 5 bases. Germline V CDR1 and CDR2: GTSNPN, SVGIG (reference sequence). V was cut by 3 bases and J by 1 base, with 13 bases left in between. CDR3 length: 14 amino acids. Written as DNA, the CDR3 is TGTGCCTGGAGCCAGGGTTTCGGGTCCTACGAGCAGTACTTC. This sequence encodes CAWSQGFGSYEQYF.

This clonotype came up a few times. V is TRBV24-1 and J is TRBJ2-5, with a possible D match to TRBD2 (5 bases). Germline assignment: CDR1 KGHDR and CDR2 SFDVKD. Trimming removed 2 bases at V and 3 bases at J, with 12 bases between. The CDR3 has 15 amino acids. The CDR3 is CATSDSRDSKETQYF. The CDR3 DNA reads TGTGCCACCAGTGATTCTCGGGATTCCAAAGAGACCCAGTACTTC.

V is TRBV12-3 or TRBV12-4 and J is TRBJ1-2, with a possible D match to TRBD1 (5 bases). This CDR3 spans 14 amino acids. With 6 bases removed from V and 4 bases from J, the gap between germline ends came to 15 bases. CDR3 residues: CASRPTQGSYGYTF. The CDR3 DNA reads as TGTGCCAGCAGGCCCACCCAGGGTAGCTATGGCTACACCTTC.

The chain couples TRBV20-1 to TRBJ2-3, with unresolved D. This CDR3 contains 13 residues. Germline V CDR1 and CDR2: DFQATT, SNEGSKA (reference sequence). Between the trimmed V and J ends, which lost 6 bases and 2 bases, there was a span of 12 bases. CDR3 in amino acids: CSAKRPDTDTQYF. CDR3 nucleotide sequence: TGCAGTGCCAAACGGCCGGACACAGATACGCAGTATTTT.

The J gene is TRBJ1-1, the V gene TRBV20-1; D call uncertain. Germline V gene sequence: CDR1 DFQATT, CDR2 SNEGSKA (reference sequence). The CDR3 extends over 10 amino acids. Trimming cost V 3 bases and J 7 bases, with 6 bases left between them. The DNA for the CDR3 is TGCAGTGCTAGCGGCCGTGAAGCTTTCTTT. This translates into CSASGREAFF.

CDR3 DNA: TGCGCCAGCAGCCTCCAAGACAGCACTTACGAGCAGTACTTC. Amino acid sequence: CASSLQDSTYEQYF. The gene calls are TRBV5-1 and TRBJ2-7; TRBD1 might be the D (5 bases). The CDR3 covers 14 residues. Trimming took off 4 bases at V and 4 bases at J, with 15 bases between the two ends. Looked up from germline, CDR1 is SGHRS and CDR2 is YFSETQ.

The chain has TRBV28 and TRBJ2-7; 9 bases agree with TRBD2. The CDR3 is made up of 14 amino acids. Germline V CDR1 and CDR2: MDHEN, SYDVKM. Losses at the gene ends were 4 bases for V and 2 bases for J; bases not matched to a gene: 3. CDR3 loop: CASSSRLAAYEQYF. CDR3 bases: TGTGCCAGCAGTTCCCGACTAGCGGCCTACGAGCAGTACTTC.

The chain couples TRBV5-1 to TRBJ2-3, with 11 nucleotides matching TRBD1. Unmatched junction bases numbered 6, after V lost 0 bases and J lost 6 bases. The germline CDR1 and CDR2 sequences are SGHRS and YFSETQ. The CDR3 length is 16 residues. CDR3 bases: TGCGCCAGCAGCTTGGGAGGACAGGGGGCTTCGGATACGCAGTATTTT. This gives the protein CASSLGGQGASDTQYF.

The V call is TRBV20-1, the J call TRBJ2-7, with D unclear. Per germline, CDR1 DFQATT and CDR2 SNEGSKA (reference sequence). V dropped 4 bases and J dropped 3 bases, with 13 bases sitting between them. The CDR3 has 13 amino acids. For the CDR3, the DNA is TGCAGTGCTATTGGCTATATCGGCTACGAGCAGTACTTC. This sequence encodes CSAIGYIGYEQYF.

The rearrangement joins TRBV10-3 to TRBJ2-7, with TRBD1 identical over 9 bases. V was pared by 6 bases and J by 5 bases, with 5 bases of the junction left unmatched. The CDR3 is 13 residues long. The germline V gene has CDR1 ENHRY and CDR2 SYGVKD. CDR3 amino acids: CAISGTGIDEQYF. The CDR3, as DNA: TGTGCCATCAGCGGGACAGGGATCGACGAGCAGTACTTC.

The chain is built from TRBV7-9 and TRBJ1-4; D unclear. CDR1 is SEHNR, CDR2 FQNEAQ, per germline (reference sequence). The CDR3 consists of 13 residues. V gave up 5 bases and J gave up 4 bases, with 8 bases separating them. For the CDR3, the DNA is TGTGCCAGCAGCCTGTACGGTAATGAAAAACTGTTTTTT. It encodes CASSLYGNEKLFF. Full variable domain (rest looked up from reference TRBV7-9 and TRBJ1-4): DTGVSQNPRHKITKRGQNVTFRCDPISEHNRLYWYRQTLGQGPEFLTYFQNEAQLEKSRLLSDRFSAERPKGSFSTLEIQRTEQGDSAMYLCASSLYGNEKLFFGSGTQLSVL.

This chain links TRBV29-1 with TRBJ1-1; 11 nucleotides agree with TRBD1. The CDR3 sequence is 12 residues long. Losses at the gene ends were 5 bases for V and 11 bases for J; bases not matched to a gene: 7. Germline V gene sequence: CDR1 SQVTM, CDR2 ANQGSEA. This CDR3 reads CSVSGTGGMAFF. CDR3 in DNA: TGCAGCGTTTCCGGGACAGGGGGTATGGCTTTCTTT.

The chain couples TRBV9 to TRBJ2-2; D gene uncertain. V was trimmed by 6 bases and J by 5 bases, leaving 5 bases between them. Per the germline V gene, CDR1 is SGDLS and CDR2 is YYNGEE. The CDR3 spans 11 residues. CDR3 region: CASNQTGELFF. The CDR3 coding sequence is TGTGCCAGCAACCAAACCGGGGAGCTGTTTTTT. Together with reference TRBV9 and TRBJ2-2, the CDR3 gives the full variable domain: DSGVTQTPKHLITATGQRVTLRCSPRSGDLSVYWYQQSLDQGLQFLIQYYNGEERAKGNILERFSAQQFPDLHSELNLSSLELGDSALYFCASNQTGELFFGEGSRLTVL.

The chain's CDR3 is CASRRDSLNEQYF. DNA of the CDR3: TGTGCCAGCAGACGGGACTCCTTAAACGAGCAGTACTTC. J is TRBJ2-7 and V is TRBV12-3 or TRBV12-4, with TRBD2 as a possible D gene (6 bases). V gave up 6 bases and J gave up 5 bases, with 14 bases separating them. This CDR3 comprises 13 residues.

The CDR3 DNA reads TGCAGCGTCCTGGCGGGACAATCGTCCTACGAGCAGTACTTC. Encoded protein: CSVLAGQSSYEQYF. The chain links TRBV29-1 to TRBJ2-7; the D gene could be TRBD1 or TRBD2 (6 bases each). CDR1 SQVTM and CDR2 ANQGSEA come from the germline V gene. V shed 6 bases and J shed 1 base, with 16 bases lying between them. This CDR3 spans 14 amino acids.

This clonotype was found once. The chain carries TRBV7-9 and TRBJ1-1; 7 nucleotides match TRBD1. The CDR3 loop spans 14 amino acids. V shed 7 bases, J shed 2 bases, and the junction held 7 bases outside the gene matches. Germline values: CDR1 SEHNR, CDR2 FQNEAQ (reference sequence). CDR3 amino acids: CASTIQGGNTEAFF. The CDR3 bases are TGTGCCAGCACCATCCAGGGGGGAAACACTGAAGCTTTCTTT.

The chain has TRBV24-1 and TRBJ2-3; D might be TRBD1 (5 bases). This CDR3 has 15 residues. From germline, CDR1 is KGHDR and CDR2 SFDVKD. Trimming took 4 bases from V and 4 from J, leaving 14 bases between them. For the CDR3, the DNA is TGTGCCACCAGTGAGTACAGGTCAGGCGCAGATACGCAGTATTTT. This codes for CATSEYRSGADTQYF.

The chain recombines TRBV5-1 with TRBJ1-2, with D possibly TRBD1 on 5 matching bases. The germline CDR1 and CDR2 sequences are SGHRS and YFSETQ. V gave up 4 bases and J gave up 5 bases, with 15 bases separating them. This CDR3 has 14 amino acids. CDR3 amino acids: CASSDPGTAYGYTF. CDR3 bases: TGCGCCAGCAGCGACCCGGGGACCGCATATGGCTACACCTTC. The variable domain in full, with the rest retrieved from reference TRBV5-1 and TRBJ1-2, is KAGVTQTPRYLIKTRGQQVTLSCSPISGHRSVSWYQQTPGQGLQFLFEYFSETQRNKGNFPGRFSGRQFSNSRSEMNVSTLELGDSALYLCASSDPGTAYGYTFGSGTRLTVV.

This chain's CDR3 is CSVRRDSNQPQHF. The CDR3 DNA sequence: TGCAGCGTTCGGAGGGATAGCAATCAGCCCCAGCATTTT. J is TRBJ1-5 and V is TRBV29-1; no clear D. There are 13 residues in the CDR3. The germline V gene encodes CDR1 SQVTM and CDR2 ANQGSEA. Trimming left V 5 bases short and J 0 bases short, with 8 bases between.

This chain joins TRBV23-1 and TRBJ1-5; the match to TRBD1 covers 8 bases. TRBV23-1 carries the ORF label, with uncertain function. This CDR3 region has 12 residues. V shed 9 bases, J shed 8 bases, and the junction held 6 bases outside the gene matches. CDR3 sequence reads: CARGQDSEPQHF. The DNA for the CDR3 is TGCGCCAGGGGACAGGATAGTGAGCCCCAGCATTTT.

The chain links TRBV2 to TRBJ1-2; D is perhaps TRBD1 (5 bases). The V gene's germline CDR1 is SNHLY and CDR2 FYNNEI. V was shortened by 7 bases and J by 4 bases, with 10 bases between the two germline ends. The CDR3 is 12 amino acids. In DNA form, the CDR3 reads TGTGCCAGCAAGGGGCCGAGCTATGGCTACACCTTC. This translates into CASKGPSYGYTF.

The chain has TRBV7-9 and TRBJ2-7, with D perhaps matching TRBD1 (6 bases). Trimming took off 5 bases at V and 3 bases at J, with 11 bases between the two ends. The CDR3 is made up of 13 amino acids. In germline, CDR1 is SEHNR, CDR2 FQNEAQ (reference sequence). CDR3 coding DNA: TGTGCCAGCAGCGTAGGGGGACACTACGAGCAGTACTTC. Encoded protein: CASSVGGHYEQYF.

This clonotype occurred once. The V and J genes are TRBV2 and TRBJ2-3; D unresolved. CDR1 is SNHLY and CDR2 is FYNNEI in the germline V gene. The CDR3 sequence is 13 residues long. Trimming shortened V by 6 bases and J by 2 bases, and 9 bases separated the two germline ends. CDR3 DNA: TGTGCCAGCAGACGGGCCCACACAGATACGCAGTATTTT. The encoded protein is CASRRAHTDTQYF.

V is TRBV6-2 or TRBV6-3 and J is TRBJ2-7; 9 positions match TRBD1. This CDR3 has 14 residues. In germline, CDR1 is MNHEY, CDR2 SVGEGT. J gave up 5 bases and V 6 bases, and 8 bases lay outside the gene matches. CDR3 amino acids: CASRAWTGENEQYF. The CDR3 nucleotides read TGTGCCAGCAGAGCATGGACAGGGGAGAACGAGCAGTACTTC.

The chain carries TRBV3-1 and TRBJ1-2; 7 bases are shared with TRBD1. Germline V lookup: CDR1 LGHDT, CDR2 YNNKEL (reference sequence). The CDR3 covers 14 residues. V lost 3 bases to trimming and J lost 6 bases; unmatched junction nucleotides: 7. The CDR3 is CASSHLDRADGYTF. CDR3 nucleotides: TGTGCCAGCAGCCACCTCGACAGGGCGGATGGCTACACCTTC.

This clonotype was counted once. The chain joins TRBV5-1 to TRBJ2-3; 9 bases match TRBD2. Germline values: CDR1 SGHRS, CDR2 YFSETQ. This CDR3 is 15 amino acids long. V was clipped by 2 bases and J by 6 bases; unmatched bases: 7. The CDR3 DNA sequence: TGCGCCAGCAGCTTCCGCGGGGGGGCTTTGGATACGCAGTATTTT. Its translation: CASSFRGGALDTQYF.

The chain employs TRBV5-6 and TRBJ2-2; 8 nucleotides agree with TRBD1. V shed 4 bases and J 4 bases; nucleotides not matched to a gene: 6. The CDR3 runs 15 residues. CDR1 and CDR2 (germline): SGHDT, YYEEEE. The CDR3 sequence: CASSRGQAVTGELFF. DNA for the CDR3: TGTGCCAGCAGCCGGGGACAGGCGGTCACCGGGGAGCTGTTTTTT.

CDR3 in amino acids: CATSTGLETQYF. CDR3 in DNA: TGTGCCACCAGCACTGGGTTGGAGACCCAGTACTTC. The chain uses TRBV15 and TRBJ2-5, with D uncertain. Trimming took off 4 bases at V and 5 bases at J, with 8 bases between the two ends. Germline CDR1 LNHNV, CDR2 YYDKDF (reference sequence). The CDR3 runs to 12 residues. Drawing the rest from reference TRBV15 and TRBJ2-5, the complete variable domain is DAMVIQNPRYQVTQFGKPVTLSCSQTLNHNVMYWYQQKSSQAPKLLFHYYDKDFNNEADTPDNFQSRRPNTSFCFLDIRSPGLGDTAMYLCATSTGLETQYFGPGTRLLVL.